Sequencing of this TCR beta chain was carried out in a study of early T cells in non-severe SARS-CoV-2 infection. Study details: From unsorted whole blood, bulk RNA was sequenced, and the chains remained unpaired.

TCRdb re-analysed the 5' RACE reads in MiXCR, keeping a single row per CDR3 protein. The sample lists about 30,000 distinct CDR3 sequences; 3% to 5% were seen once. This clonotype was seen a few times. The CDR3 extends over 12 amino acids. Germline values: CDR1 LNHNV, CDR2 YYDKDF (reference sequence). With 0 bases removed from V and 4 bases from J, the gap between germline ends came to 4 bases. The sequenced sample consisted of whole blood. The chain is built from TRBV15 and TRBJ2-7; D unresolved. The origin of this receptor is an adult who was a healthcare worker with PCR-confirmed SARS-CoV-2 infection or an uninfected control (not recorded which). The chain's CDR3 is CATSRDVYEQYF. CDR3 coding DNA: TGTGCCACCAGCAGAGATGTGTACGAGCAGTACTTC. Supplemented by reference TRBV15 and TRBJ2-7, the full variable domain reads DAMVIQNPRYQVTQFGKPVTLSCSQTLNHNVMYWYQQKSSQAPKLLFHYYDKDFNNEADTPDNFQSRRPNTSFCFLDIRSPGLGDTAMYLCATSRDVYEQYFGPGTRLTVT.